Sequencing of this TCR beta chain was carried out in a study of T cell responses to AZD1222 COVID-19 vaccine (dated by TCRdb to about 2021). Background for the entire study: AZD1222 recipients with second doses at about 4 weeks or about 12 weeks were pooled, because spike-specific TCR depth and breadth did not differ between schedules. A total of 230 to 250 trial participants underwent TCR sequencing, of whom roughly 210 received two doses of AZD1222 and roughly 25 received two doses of the MenACWY control vaccine. Enrollment into the trials was organized by age into subgroups of 18-55, 56-69 and 70-plus years, and those subgroups contained roughly 160, 29 and 62 TCR-sequenced participants, respectively. Study-level results and caveats: Conclusions about previously exposed vaccinees are limited, since just a handful of AZD1222 recipients were seropositive for SARS-CoV-2 at baseline. Because no day 14 peak-response samples were available, repertoires were characterized only after the peak T cell response. Most participants were white British and females outnumbered males, and the authors suggested that clonal diversity may have been underestimated. The whole spike protein was spanned by vaccine-associated CD4 TCRs, and dominant responses were seen in regions 160-218 and 743-854. After two AZD1222 doses, both the breadth and the depth of spike-specific TCRs were significantly higher than at day 0 and than in MenACWY recipients. In the small 56-69-year group, the increase in depth fell short of significance, most likely because of low power. Reportedly, almost half of the unique spike-specific TCRs recognized epitopes lying outside the regions that are mutated in the B.1.351 and B.1.1.7 variants.

The time point label for this specimen denotes: baseline before first vaccination. Samples from vaccinated people were obtained from the UK trials COV001 and COV002, which included a single-blind randomized controlled phase 2/3 trial of AZD1222 (ChAdOx1 nCoV-19) in healthy adults. For TCRbeta chain sequencing, PBMC samples from trial participants were taken at day 0 and at day 28 after the second dose. This clone was seen once. The target of this receptor is not known. Base qualities are missing; no much larger clone stands one base away. The CDR3 regions of human TCRbeta chains were analyzed by immunosequencing. In the original analysis: Repertoire TCRs were checked for matches against a reference library of SARS-CoV-2-specific TCRs that had been generated using the MIRA antigen-specificity platform. Breadth was defined as the fraction of unique TCRs that were SARS-CoV-2-associated, and depth was defined as the fraction of total T cells that were SARS-CoV-2-associated. Each spike-specific TCR was assigned to its reactive spike region and to a CD4 or CD8 class using the MIRA data. Log10-transformed breadth and depth values were compared by one-way ANOVA with Sidak's multiple comparisons tests. Sourced from immuneACCESS, this table was stored by TCRdb with only in-frame sequences that have V and J called. A share of the clones is absent; for the studies checked, an unresolved V gene accounts for under half, and the remainder has no known explanation. V and J calls plus clone size are reproduced from that table; the DNA served to infer D and trimming. In all, the sample holds around 99,000 clones, and 87% of those were seen once. Clones ranked in the top ten supply approximately 5.5% of the sample.

V lost 4 bases and J lost 0 bases, and the count of bases not matched to a germline gene is 8. Measured from the cysteine to the phenylalanine, the CDR3 is 17 residues long. Of the read, only the CDR3 DNA is kept; its 51 bases are in frame from base 1. Sequences MGHRA (CDR1) and YSYEKL (CDR2) are obtained from the germline V gene. The sequence came from an adult in good health. Recombination linked TRBV4-1 to TRBJ2-3, with 9 central nucleotides matching TRBD2. The sequencing here drew on peripheral blood, taken on day 0 of AZD1222 vaccination. The DNA sequence is TGCGCCAGCAGCCCCCATCGACTAGCGGCTAGCACAGATACGCAGTATTTT. It encodes CASSPHRLAASTDTQYF.